Listed here are 2 T cell receptor beta chains from one sample, sequenced in a study of T cell responses to AZD1222 COVID-19 vaccine. Libraries were prepared by immunoSEQ multiplex PCR; TCRdb keeps only in-frame clonotypes and omits some of them. There are 100,000 to 150,000 clones in the sample; around 92% occur only once, and about 1.1% lies in the top ten. Material: peripheral blood, obtained on day 0 of AZD1222 vaccination. The receptors derive from an adult in good health.

About this clone: The junction differs from germline at one of its ends, possibly a read error. This chain uses TRBV6-2 or TRBV6-3 with TRBJ1-1, with no clear D. The germline V gene has CDR1 MNHEY and CDR2 SVGEGT. CDR3 length: 13 amino acids. The CDR3, as DNA: TGTGCCAGCAATTACTACACGAACACTGAAGCTTTCTTT. It specifies CASNYYTNTEAFF.

Written as DNA, the CDR3 is TGCGCCAGCAGCCTGGAAGAAAACAATCAGCCCCAGCATTTT. The encoded protein is CASSLEENNQPQHF. This sequence joins TRBV4-1 and TRBJ1-5; D ambiguous. The CDR3 runs to 14 residues. Germline CDR1 and CDR2: MGHRA and YSYEKL. V was trimmed by 4 bases and J by 3 bases, leaving 10 bases between them.